The 29 T cell receptor beta chains below come from one sample, sequenced in a study of T-cell reconstitution after alpha-beta-depleted transplantation in children. Preparation of the TCRbeta library involved a method that used unique molecular identifiers. From the PCR reads, TCRdb called clonotypes with MiXCR, one entry per CDR3 protein. This sample has about 350,000 distinct CDR3 sequences, with approximately 12% found just once. The sample was PBMCs, taken from the stem cell graft. The receptors were gathered from a human donor who donated a stem cell graft to a child with Fanconi anemia.

This clonotype was recorded at least ten times. The V and J genes are TRBV10-3 and TRBJ2-2; TRBD1 agrees at 8 bases. V lost 6 bases, J lost 4 bases, and 7 bases stayed unmatched. This CDR3 is built from 15 residues. Per germline, CDR1 ENHRY and CDR2 SYGVKD. The CDR3 region has the DNA TGTGCCATCAGGACAGGGGAAAGCAGCACCGGGGAGCTGTTTTTT. Translation: CAIRTGESSTGELFF.

Ten or more counts support this clonotype. J is TRBJ2-5 and V is TRBV4-2, with 10 bases identical to TRBD2. V was clipped by 0 bases and J by 5 bases; unmatched bases: 6. CDR1 LGHNA and CDR2 YNFKEQ come from the germline V gene. The CDR3 totals 16 residues. The CDR3 sequence is CASSQERGLAVETQYF. The CDR3 DNA follows: TGTGCCAGCAGCCAAGAACGCGGACTAGCGGTGGAGACCCAGTACTTC.

The rearrangement uses TRBV19 and TRBJ1-1; 7 bases are a match to TRBD1. The germline V gene has CDR1 LNHDA and CDR2 SQIVND (reference sequence). This CDR3 has 15 amino acids. With V trimmed by 7 bases and J by 5 bases, 13 bases remained unmatched. Here the CDR3 DNA reads TGTGCCAGTAACCCCAGAGGGGGCAAGTCAACTGAAGCTTTCTTT. This codes for CASNPRGGKSTEAFF.

This clonotype has more than one count but fewer than ten. The genes are TRBV27 and TRBJ2-7; D might be TRBD1 (5 bases). Germline V gives CDR1 MNHEY, CDR2 SMNVEV (reference sequence). Trimming shortened V by 6 bases and J by 0 bases, and 15 bases separated the two germline ends. The CDR3 runs to 15 residues. CDR3 coding DNA: TGTGCCAGCAGAGGTCCGGAGACAGCCTCCTACGAGCAGTACTTC. This translates into CASRGPETASYEQYF.

This chain uses TRBV7-2 with TRBJ2-2; no definite D call. Trimming stripped 2 bases from V and 6 bases from J, with 7 bases between. The CDR3 runs 13 residues. CDR1 is SGHTA, CDR2 FQGNSA, per germline. The CDR3 DNA sequence: TGTGCCAGCAGCTTACGAAGATCCGGGGAGCTGTTTTTT. Its protein product is CASSLRRSGELFF.

The V and J genes are TRBV12-3 or TRBV12-4 and TRBJ2-2; TRBD2 matches 8 bases. V dropped 7 bases and J dropped 6; count of bases not matched to a gene: 10. The CDR3 is made up of 15 amino acids. The CDR3 is CASKAVSGGPGELFF. CDR3 nucleotide sequence: TGTGCCAGCAAGGCCGTGAGCGGGGGTCCCGGGGAGCTGTTTTTT.

The J gene is TRBJ2-2, the V gene TRBV5-1; 7 bases are a match to TRBD1. CDR3 length: 15 amino acids. In germline, CDR1 is SGHRS, CDR2 YFSETQ. The junction had 6 bases not matched to a gene; V was cut back by 4 bases and J by 3 bases. This chain's CDR3 is CASSPQTGYTGELFF. CDR3 bases: TGCGCCAGCAGCCCACAGACAGGGTACACCGGGGAGCTGTTTTTT.

This clonotype came up many times. V is TRBV7-9 and J is TRBJ2-2; 8 bases are shared with TRBD1. This CDR3 has 16 amino acids. Germline V gives CDR1 SEHNR, CDR2 FQNEAQ (reference sequence). Unmatched junction bases numbered 6, after V lost 5 bases and J lost 1 base. The CDR3 nucleotides read TGTGCCAGCAGCATTCCGGGACAGGAGAACACCGGGGAGCTGTTTTTT. It is translated as CASSIPGQENTGELFF.

This clonotype showed up many times. This chain links TRBV12-3 or TRBV12-4 with TRBJ1-4; 7 bases map to TRBD1. The CDR3 extends over 13 amino acids. V shed 7 bases and J 5 bases; nucleotides not matched to a gene: 4. The CDR3 region is CASKGQLNEKLFF. Here the CDR3 DNA reads TGTGCCAGCAAGGGACAGTTGAATGAAAAACTGTTTTTT.

The chain couples TRBV20-1 to TRBJ2-6; TRBD1 matches at 8 bases. Germline loops: CDR1 DFQATT, CDR2 SNEGSKA (reference sequence). This CDR3 is 18 amino acids long. The V and J ends lost 0 bases and 0 bases, in that order; junction bases with no gene match: 7. In DNA form, the CDR3 reads TGCAGTGCTAGAGATCTCAGGGGGCCAGGCTCTGGGGCCAACGTCCTGACTTTC. Protein product: CSARDLRGPGSGANVLTF.

This clonotype has at least ten counts. The chain combines TRBV10-3 with TRBJ1-1, with TRBD1 matching over 7 bases. The V segment lost 8 bases and the J segment 0 bases; nucleotides outside the gene matches: 9. Germline V lookup: CDR1 ENHRY, CDR2 SYGVKD. This CDR3 is built from 15 residues. The CDR3 DNA reads as TGTGCCATCGAAGACCCAACAGGGGTGAACACTGAAGCTTTCTTT. Residues: CAIEDPTGVNTEAFF.

The table lists this clonotype with many counts. CDR3 nucleotide sequence: TGCAGTGCGAGGGGGCAGGTACAAGAGACCCAGTACTTC. Translation gives CSARGQVQETQYF. V usage is TRBV20-1 and J usage is TRBJ2-5; 7 bases are a match to TRBD1. In germline, CDR1 is DFQATT, CDR2 SNEGSKA (reference sequence). The CDR3 runs 13 residues. The junction had 6 bases not matched to a gene; V was cut back by 6 bases and J by 2 bases.

This clonotype turned up a few times. CDR3 sequence (DNA): TGTGCCAGCAGCTTATACAAGAGCTCTGGAAACACCATATATTTT. Translated, it gives CASSLYKSSGNTIYF. V usage is TRBV5-5 and J usage is TRBJ1-3, with D unresolved. Germline CDR1 reads SGHKS; CDR2 reads YYEKEE (reference sequence). The CDR3 extends over 15 amino acids. V shed 2 bases and J shed 0 bases, with 9 bases lying between them.

This clonotype has just a few counts. V and J are TRBV27 and TRBJ2-7, with D uncertain. CDR3 length: 14 amino acids. The V and J ends lost 7 bases and 4 bases respectively, with 17 bases between them. CDR1 MNHEY and CDR2 SMNVEV come from the germline V gene (reference sequence). The CDR3 spells CASKEQPTSYEQYF. For the CDR3, the DNA is TGTGCCAGCAAGGAACAGCCGACATCATACGAGCAGTACTTC.

This clonotype was recorded at least ten times. The chain carries TRBV27 and TRBJ2-7; TRBD1 is a possible D gene (5 bases). This CDR3 has 14 amino acids. CDR1 is MNHEY, CDR2 SMNVEV, per germline (reference sequence). Trimming removed 2 bases at V and 3 bases at J, with 11 bases between. The CDR3 spells CASSLRDRSYEQYF. CDR3 sequence (DNA): TGTGCCAGCAGTTTACGTGACAGAAGCTACGAGCAGTACTTC.

This clonotype was found a few times. V and J are TRBV4-1 and TRBJ2-1; the D gene is possibly TRBD1 (7 bases). The CDR3 contains 16 residues. Trimming took 2 bases from V and 8 from J, leaving 19 bases between them. Per germline, CDR1 MGHRA and CDR2 YSYEKL. The CDR3 protein is CASSQPTGAGGHEQFF. In nucleotides, the CDR3 is TGCGCCAGCAGCCAACCCACAGGGGCCGGGGGCCATGAGCAGTTCTTC.

This clonotype was picked up many times. V is TRBV28 and J is TRBJ2-2; D not resolved. Germline lookup yields CDR1 MDHEN and CDR2 SYDVKM. The CDR3 runs 14 residues. V shed 2 bases and J shed 1 base, with 5 bases lying between them. CDR3: CASSLLMNTGELFF. The CDR3 nucleotides are TGTGCCAGCAGTTTACTAATGAACACCGGGGAGCTGTTTTTT.

This clonotype was counted between two and nine times. The chain links TRBV5-6 to TRBJ2-1; 7 bases are shared with TRBD1. V shed 0 bases and J 0 bases; nucleotides not matched to a gene: 3. The germline V gene encodes CDR1 SGHDT and CDR2 YYEEEE. The CDR3 covers 16 residues. The CDR3 DNA is TGTGCCAGCAGCTTGGGGACAGGAAGCTCCTACAATGAGCAGTTCTTC. It encodes CASSLGTGSSYNEQFF. The full variable domain, rest sourced from reference TRBV5-6 and TRBJ2-1, is DAGVTQSPTHLIKTRGQQVTLRCSPKSGHDTVSWYQQALGQGPQFIFQYYEEEERQRGNFPDRFSGHQFPNYSSELNVNALLLGDSALYLCASSLGTGSSYNEQFFGPGTRLTVL.

This clonotype was counted at least ten times. This chain uses TRBV5-8 with TRBJ2-1, with 7 bases fitting TRBD1. The CDR3 totals 15 residues. Per the germline V gene, CDR1 is SGHTS and CDR2 is YDEGEE. The V and J ends lost 7 bases and 8 bases, in that order; junction bases with no gene match: 15. The CDR3 is CASFRRTGDTDEQFF. Here the CDR3 DNA reads TGTGCCAGCTTCCGACGGACAGGCGATACAGATGAGCAGTTCTTC.

This clonotype has more than one count but fewer than ten. The chain joins TRBV7-9 to TRBJ2-3, with D possibly matching TRBD2 (7 bases). Trimming shortened V by 5 bases and J by 3 bases, and 15 bases separated the two germline ends. The CDR3 consists of 15 residues. Germline-derived CDR1 and CDR2 are SEHNR and FQNEAQ (reference sequence). The CDR3 here is CASSPRGAVTDTQYF. The CDR3 bases are TGTGCCAGCAGCCCTCGGGGGGCGGTTACAGATACGCAGTATTTT. Full variable domain (outside the CDR3, taken from reference TRBV7-9 and TRBJ2-3): DTGVSQNPRHKITKRGQNVTFRCDPISEHNRLYWYRQTLGQGPEFLTYFQNEAQLEKSRLLSDRFSAERPKGSFSTLEIQRTEQGDSAMYLCASSPRGAVTDTQYFGPGTRLTVL.

This clonotype was seen repeatedly, ten times or more. The chain joins TRBV29-1 to TRBJ2-2; no definite D call. The V gene's germline CDR1 is SQVTM and CDR2 ANQGSEA. V shed 6 bases and J shed 1 base, with 15 bases lying between them. The CDR3 is 15 residues long. The CDR3 DNA reads TGCAGCGTCCAAAAGGGTACGGAGAACACCGGGGAGCTGTTTTTT. This translates into CSVQKGTENTGELFF.

V usage is TRBV29-1 and J usage is TRBJ2-3; 7 positions match TRBD1. The CDR3 consists of 12 residues. V was pared by 8 bases and J by 5 bases, with 7 bases of the junction left unmatched. Germline V gives CDR1 SQVTM, CDR2 ANQGSEA. The CDR3 loop reads CSIVPGGDTQYF. CDR3 DNA sequence: TGCAGCATCGTTCCAGGGGGAGATACGCAGTATTTT.

This clonotype occurred many times. The rearrangement uses TRBV6-7 and TRBJ2-7, with 7 bases that match TRBD1. TRBV6-7 is an ORF; its function is uncertain. CDR3 length: 15 amino acids. The J segment lost 4 bases and the V segment lost 0 bases, leaving 6 bases of the junction unmatched. The CDR3 reads CASSYSKTGKYEQYV. CDR3 sequence (DNA): TGTGCCAGCAGTTACTCGAAGACAGGGAAATACGAGCAGTACGTC.

The rearrangement uses TRBV5-1 and TRBJ1-5, with TRBD1 as a possible D gene (5 bases). V was cut by 0 bases and J by 1 base, with 11 bases left in between. The germline V gene encodes CDR1 SGHRS and CDR2 YFSETQ. The CDR3 runs to 16 residues. In nucleotides, the CDR3 is TGCGCCAGCAGCTTGGACGGGGCTGGAAGCAATCAGCCCCAGCATTTT. Protein sequence: CASSLDGAGSNQPQHF.

CDR3 amino acids: CASSVVGLGGLEQFF. The CDR3 nucleotides are TGTGCCAGCAGCGTAGTAGGTCTAGGTGGGCTCGAGCAGTTCTTC. The V gene is TRBV9, the J gene TRBJ2-1, with D unresolved. The CDR3 loop spans 15 amino acids. Trimming cost V 0 bases and J 10 bases, with 17 bases left between them. Germline V lookup: CDR1 SGDLS, CDR2 YYNGEE.

The chain joins TRBV6-2 or TRBV6-3 to TRBJ1-1; D uncertain. This CDR3 is built from 13 residues. The ends were cut back, 0 bases at V and 3 bases at J, with 5 bases in the middle. CDR1 is MNHEY and CDR2 is SVGEGT in the germline V gene. This CDR3 reads CASSYSSYTEAFF. The CDR3 coding sequence is TGTGCCAGCAGTTACTCGTCTTACACTGAAGCTTTCTTT.

The V gene is TRBV7-8, the J gene TRBJ1-5; D call uncertain. Trimming stripped 3 bases from V and 2 bases from J, with 17 bases between. Germline CDR1 is SGHVS and CDR2 is FQNEAQ. This CDR3 region has 17 residues. The CDR3 bases are TGTGCCAGCAGCTTGTCACTCCTCAGGAAGGGCAATCAGCCCCAGCATTTT. This translates into CASSLSLLRKGNQPQHF.

This clonotype was counted ten times or more. V usage is TRBV24-1 and J usage is TRBJ2-1; the D gene could be TRBD1 or TRBD2 (6 bases each). V lost 10 bases to trimming and J lost 6 bases, with 15 bases between them. Germline V lookup: CDR1 KGHDR, CDR2 SFDVKD. The CDR3 sequence is 13 residues long. DNA for the CDR3: TGTGCCACGGGGGCTAGCGAGGCCAATGAGCAGTTCTTC. It yields the protein CATGASEANEQFF.

This clonotype was detected only a few times. The chain combines TRBV9 with TRBJ1-1; 10 positions match TRBD1. This CDR3 has 16 amino acids. After removal of 0 bases from V and 4 bases from J, the junction contained 6 bases not matched to a gene. Germline V gene sequence: CDR1 SGDLS, CDR2 YYNGEE. CDR3 amino acids: CASSVEGGQGGTEAFF. The CDR3 DNA follows: TGTGCCAGCAGCGTAGAGGGCGGACAGGGGGGCACTGAAGCTTTCTTT.